These 6 T cell receptor beta chains originate from one sample sequenced in a study of blood T cell repertoires in COVID-19. Here immunoSEQ multiplex PCR was the method, and the copy in TCRdb shows in-frame clones only, minus some. The data contain 200,000 to 300,000 clones, 84% of them seen just once; the ten biggest clones take up around 4%. The specimen was peripheral blood. All receptors come from a man aged 45-65 years with acute or convalescent COVID-19.

V usage is TRBV10-3 and J usage is TRBJ1-6, with D maybe TRBD1 (5 bases). Germline V gene data show CDR1 as ENHRY and CDR2 as SYGVKD. V was shortened by 0 bases and J by 5 bases, with 17 bases between the two germline ends. The CDR3 runs 18 residues. CDR3 bases: TGTGCCATCAGTGAGTCGGGGGGTGGAGGACGTAATAATTCACCCCTCCACTTT. It is translated as CAISESGGGGRNNSPLHF.

This sequence joins TRBV5-1 and TRBJ2-1; 11 nucleotides line up with TRBD1. V was clipped by 2 bases and J by 6 bases; unmatched bases: 4. The CDR3 totals 15 residues. Per the germline V gene, CDR1 is SGHRS and CDR2 is YFSETQ. CDR3 protein: CASSLRDRGVNEQFF. CDR3 DNA sequence: TGCGCCAGCAGCTTACGGGACAGGGGGGTCAATGAGCAGTTCTTC.

The chain combines TRBV19 with TRBJ1-1; D perhaps matches TRBD1 (6 bases). Germline loops: CDR1 LNHDA, CDR2 SQIVND (reference sequence). V gave up 1 base and J gave up 4 bases, with 10 bases separating them. The CDR3 is 14 residues long. The CDR3 sequence is CASSIVWDTTEAFF. The CDR3 bases are TGTGCCAGTAGTATAGTGTGGGACACCACTGAAGCTTTCTTT.

J is TRBJ2-3 and V is TRBV24-1; TRBD2 agrees at 11 bases. Trimming at V came to 4 bases and at J to 1 base, leaving 6 bases not matched to a gene. Germline lookup yields CDR1 KGHDR and CDR2 SFDVKD. The CDR3 runs 17 residues. The CDR3 loop is CATSERPGLAGTDTQYF. The DNA of the CDR3 is TGTGCCACCAGTGAGCGCCCGGGACTAGCGGGCACAGATACGCAGTATTTT.

In its sample, this clone was seen a few times. The genes are TRBV10-3 and TRBJ2-5, with 14 positions matching TRBD2. The junction had 6 bases not matched to a gene; V was cut back by 4 bases and J by 5 bases. This CDR3 spans 16 amino acids. Germline CDR1 is ENHRY and CDR2 is SYGVKD. In DNA, the CDR3 is TGTGCCATCAGTGTGACTAGCGGGAGGGCCGGGGAGACCCAGTACTTC. Translation: CAISVTSGRAGETQYF.

The chain employs TRBV6-6 and TRBJ2-2; 11 bases match TRBD2. The trim removed 5 bases at V and 1 base at J, leaving 18 bases unmatched. From germline, CDR1 is MNHNY and CDR2 SVGAGI (reference sequence). The length of the CDR3 is 21 residues. The CDR3: CASSRRGLAGGNNMNTGELFF. CDR3 bases: TGTGCCAGCAGTCGCAGGGGGCTAGCGGGGGGCAACAACATGAACACCGGGGAGCTGTTTTTT.